The 9 T cell receptor beta chains below come from one sample, sequenced in a study of CD8+ T cells in alopecia areata. It was cDNA, reverse transcribed from extracted RNA, that served as the sequencing template. Assay: immunoSEQ multiplex PCR; the TCRdb copy retains only in-frame clones and omits some. The sample holds about 18,000 clones, and no clone turns up only once. Separation of pooled cutaneous lymph node cells was by sorting with CD4, CD8alpha, NKG2D, NKG2ACE and other markers. Sequences were obtained from CD8+ T cells sorted from a lymph node. Every receptor here comes from a C3H/HeJ mouse with alopecia areata. The mouse strain carries the MHC haplotype H2-k.

This clone was counted at least ten times. The gene names here belong to mouse. Read sequence stops 4 residues before the CDR3 end, and the germline J gene provides the missing end. The rearrangement joins TRBV19 to TRBJ2-7; 9 bases line up with TRBD1. The CDR3 runs to 13 residues. CDR1 and CDR2 (germline): FNHDT, SITEND (reference sequence). The CDR3 bases that were read are TGTGCCAGCAGTACCGGGACAGGGTAT. Amino acids: CASSTGTGY. The CDR3 in its entirety is CASSTGTGYEQYF.

A word on this clone: Genes and germline come from the mouse. The read comes to an end 4 residues before the CDR3 does, leaving the germline J gene to fill in the end. This chain connects TRBV13-2 to TRBJ2-4, with TRBD2 matching 11 bases. From germline, CDR1 is NNHNN and CDR2 SYGAGS (reference sequence). CDR3 size: 16 residues. The CDR3 spells CASGDTGGARENTLYF. Incomplete CDR3 DNA: TGTGCCAGCGGTGATACTGGGGGGGCGCGTGAAAAC.

A remark on this clone: The TCRdb protein and the DNA translation do not line up at residue 13; the protein shown here was made by translating the DNA. Mouse names are used for the genes. The sequence runs out 3 residues before the end of the CDR3; the remainder is reconstructed from the germline J gene. The chain recombines TRBV1 with TRBJ1-3; TRBD1 aligns across 11 bases. The CDR3 has 16 residues. Germline CDR1 reads NSQYPW; CDR2 reads LRSPGD (reference sequence). V lost 1 base, J lost 3 bases, and 2 bases stayed unmatched. CDR3 amino acids: CTCSAGTGGDGNTLYF. The covered CDR3 bases are TGCACCTGCAGTGCAGGGACAGGGGGCGATGGAAATACG.

To note about this clone: The gene symbols are mouse symbols. The read terminates 4 residues ahead of where the CDR3 ends, so the germline J gene completes it. The V call is TRBV13-2, the J call TRBJ2-3; D is perhaps TRBD1 (7 bases). With 0 bases removed from V and 0 bases from J, the gap between germline ends came to 11 bases. The germline V gene encodes CDR1 NNHNN and CDR2 SYGAGS (reference sequence). The CDR3 length is 16 residues. The CDR3 DNA, read in part, is TGTGCCAGCGGTGATGAGGCAGGGGGGAGTGCAGAA. This codes for CASGDEAGGSAE. The full CDR3 protein reads CASGDEAGGSAETLYF.

Many counts were recorded for this clone. Genes and germline come from the mouse. Read data end 4 residues before the CDR3 end; the end is taken from the germline J gene. The chain employs TRBV1 and TRBJ2-7; D not resolved. The germline CDR1 and CDR2 sequences are NSQYPW and LRSPGD (reference sequence). The CDR3 has 15 amino acids. The V end lost 0 bases, the J end lost 0 bases, and 9 bases lay between the germline ends. The CDR3 sequence is CTCSAERHSSYEQYF. Incomplete CDR3 DNA: TGCACCTGCAGTGCAGAGAGACATAGCTCCTAT. Supplemented by reference TRBV1 and TRBJ2-7, the full variable domain reads VTLLEQNPRWRLVPRGQAVNLRCILKNSQYPWMSWYQQDLQKQLQWLFTLRSPGDKEVKSLPGADYLATRVTDTELRLQVANMSQGRTLYCTCSAERHSSYEQYFGPGTRLTVL.

Of note for this clone: Germline and genes: mouse. The read falls 4 residues short of the CDR3 end, and the missing part is taken from the germline J gene. The chain is built from TRBV13-3 and TRBJ2-4; the match to TRBD2 covers 7 bases. The CDR3 consists of 13 residues. With 3 bases clipped from V and 3 bases from J, the junction kept 1 base outside the gene matches. Germline-derived CDR1 and CDR2 are NNHDY and SYVADS. Partial CDR3 DNA: TGTGCCAGCAGTGGACTGGGACAAAAC. Translating gives CASSGLGQN. The CDR3 in its entirety is CASSGLGQNTLYF. The whole variable domain, filled in from reference TRBV13-3 and TRBJ2-4, reads EAAVTQSPRSKVAVTGGKVTLSCHQTNNHDYMYWYRQDTGHGLRLIHYSYVADSTEKGDIPDGYKASRPSQENFSLILELASLSQTAVYFCASSGLGQNTLYFGAGTRLSVL.

Details on this clone: Any gene name here is a mouse gene name. CDR3 sequence reads: CAWRPHWGGNYAEQFF. Partial CDR3 DNA: TGTGCCTGGAGGCCCCACTGGGGGGGTAACTATGCT. The rearrangement links TRBV31 to TRBJ2-1, with 10 bases fitting TRBD2. The CDR3 goes on 4 residues after the read ends, and that part is filled in from the germline J gene. This CDR3 contains 16 residues. V lost 3 bases and J lost 0; bases outside the gene matches: 5. The V gene's germline CDR1 is GKSSPN and CDR2 SITVG.

The table lists this clone with a few counts. Gene names follow the mouse nomenclature. The sequence runs out 4 residues before the end of the CDR3; the remainder is reconstructed from the germline J gene. V is TRBV5 and J is TRBJ1-4; D possibly corresponds to TRBD1 (6 bases). V shed 4 bases and J shed 3 bases, with 9 bases lying between them. The CDR3 spans 14 residues. In germline, CDR1 is LGHNA, CDR2 YNLKQL (reference sequence). The CDR3 bases that were read are TGTGCCAGCAGCCCCGGGACACCCAACGAA. This translates into CASSPGTPNE. The entire CDR3 protein reads CASSPGTPNERLFF.

The sample holds many counts of this clone. Gene names denote mouse genes. Read sequence stops 4 residues before the CDR3 end, and the germline J gene provides the missing end. The chain carries TRBV13-3 and TRBJ1-2, with TRBD1 identical over 9 bases. CDR1 is NNHDY, CDR2 SYVADS, per germline. The CDR3 covers 15 residues. Losses at the gene ends were 3 bases for V and 2 bases for J; bases not matched to a gene: 5. This chain's CDR3 is CASSVDRGWNSDYTF. The sequenced CDR3 bases are TGTGCCAGCAGTGTCGACAGGGGGTGGAACTCC.